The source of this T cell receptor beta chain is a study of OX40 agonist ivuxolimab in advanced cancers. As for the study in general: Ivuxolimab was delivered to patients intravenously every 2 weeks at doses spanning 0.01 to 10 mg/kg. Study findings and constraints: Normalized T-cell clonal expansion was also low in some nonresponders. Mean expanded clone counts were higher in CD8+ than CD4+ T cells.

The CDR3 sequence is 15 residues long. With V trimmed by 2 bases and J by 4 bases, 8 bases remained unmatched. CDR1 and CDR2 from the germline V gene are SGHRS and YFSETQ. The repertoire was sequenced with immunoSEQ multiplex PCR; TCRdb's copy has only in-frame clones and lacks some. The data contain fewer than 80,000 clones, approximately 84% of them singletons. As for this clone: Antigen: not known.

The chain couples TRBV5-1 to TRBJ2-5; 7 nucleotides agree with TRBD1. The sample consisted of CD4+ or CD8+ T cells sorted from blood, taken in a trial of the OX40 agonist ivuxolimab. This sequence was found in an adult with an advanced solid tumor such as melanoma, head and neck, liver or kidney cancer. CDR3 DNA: TGCGCCAGCAGCTTCCGACAAGGGGGCATAGAGACCCAGTACTTC. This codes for CASSFRQGGIETQYF.